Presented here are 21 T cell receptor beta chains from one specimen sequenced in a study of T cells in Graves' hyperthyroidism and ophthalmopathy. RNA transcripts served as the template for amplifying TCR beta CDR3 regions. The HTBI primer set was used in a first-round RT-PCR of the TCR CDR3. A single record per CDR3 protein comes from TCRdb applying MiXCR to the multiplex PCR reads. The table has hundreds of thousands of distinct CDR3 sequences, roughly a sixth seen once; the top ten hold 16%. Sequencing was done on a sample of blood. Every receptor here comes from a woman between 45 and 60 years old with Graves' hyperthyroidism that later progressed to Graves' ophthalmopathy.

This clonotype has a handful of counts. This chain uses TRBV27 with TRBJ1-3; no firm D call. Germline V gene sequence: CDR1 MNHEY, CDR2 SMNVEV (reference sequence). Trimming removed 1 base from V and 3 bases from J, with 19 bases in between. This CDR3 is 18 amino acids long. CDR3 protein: CASSLWEPGSGYGNTIYF. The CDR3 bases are TGTGCCAGCAGTTTATGGGAGCCAGGATCCGGATATGGAAACACCATATATTTT.

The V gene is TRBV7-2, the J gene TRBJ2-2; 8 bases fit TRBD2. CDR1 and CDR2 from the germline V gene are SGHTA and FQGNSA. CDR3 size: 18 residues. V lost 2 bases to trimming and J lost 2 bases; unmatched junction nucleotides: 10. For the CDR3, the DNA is TGTGCCAGCAGCTTAAGACTTGGCGGGGGGTTTAACACCGGGGAGCTGTTTTTT. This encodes CASSLRLGGGFNTGELFF.

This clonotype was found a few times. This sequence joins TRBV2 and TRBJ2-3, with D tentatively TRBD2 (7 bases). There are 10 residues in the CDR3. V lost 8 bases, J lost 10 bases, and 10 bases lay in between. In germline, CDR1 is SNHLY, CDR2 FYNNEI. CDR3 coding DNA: TGTGCCAGCGGGGGGGCCCCGCAGTATTTT. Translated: CASGGAPQYF.

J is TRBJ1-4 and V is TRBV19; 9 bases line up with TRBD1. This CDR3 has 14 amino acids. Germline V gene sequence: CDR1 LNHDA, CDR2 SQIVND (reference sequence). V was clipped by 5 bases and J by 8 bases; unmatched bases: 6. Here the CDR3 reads CASSRDRDKEKLFF. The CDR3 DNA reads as TGTGCCAGTAGTCGGGACAGGGATAAGGAAAAACTGTTTTTT.

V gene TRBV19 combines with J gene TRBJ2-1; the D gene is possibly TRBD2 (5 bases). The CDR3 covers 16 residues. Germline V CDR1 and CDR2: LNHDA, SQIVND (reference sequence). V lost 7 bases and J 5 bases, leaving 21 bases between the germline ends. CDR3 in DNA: TGTGCCAGTACCCCCGTGACGAGGGTTCTAAACAATGAGCAGTTCTTC. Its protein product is CASTPVTRVLNNEQFF. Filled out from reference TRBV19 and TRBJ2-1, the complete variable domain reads DGGITQSPKYLFRKEGQNVTLSCEQNLNHDAMYWYRQDPGQGLRLIYYSQIVNDFQKGDIAEGYSVSREKKESFPLTVTSAQKNPTAFYLCASTPVTRVLNNEQFFGPGTRLTVL.

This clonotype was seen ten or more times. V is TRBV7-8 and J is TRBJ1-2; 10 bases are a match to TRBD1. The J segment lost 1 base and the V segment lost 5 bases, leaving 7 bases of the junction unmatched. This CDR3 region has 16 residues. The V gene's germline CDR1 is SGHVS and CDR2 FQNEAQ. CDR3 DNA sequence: TGTGCCAGCAGCGCCCGAGGGACAGGGGTTAACTATGGCTACACCTTC. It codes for CASSARGTGVNYGYTF. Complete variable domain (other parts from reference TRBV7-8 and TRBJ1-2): GAGVSQSPRYKVAKRGQDVALRCDPISGHVSLFWYQQALGQGPEFLTYFQNEAQLDKSGLPSDRFFAERPEGSVSTLKIQRTQQEDSAVYLCASSARGTGVNYGYTFGSGTRLTVV.

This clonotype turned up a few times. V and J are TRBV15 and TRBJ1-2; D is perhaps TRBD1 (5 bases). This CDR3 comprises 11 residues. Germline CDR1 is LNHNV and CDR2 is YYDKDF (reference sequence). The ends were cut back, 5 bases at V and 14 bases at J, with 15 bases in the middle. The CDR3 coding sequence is TGTGCCACCAGCCTACGGGGGGAGCGAACCTTC. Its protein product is CATSLRGERTF.

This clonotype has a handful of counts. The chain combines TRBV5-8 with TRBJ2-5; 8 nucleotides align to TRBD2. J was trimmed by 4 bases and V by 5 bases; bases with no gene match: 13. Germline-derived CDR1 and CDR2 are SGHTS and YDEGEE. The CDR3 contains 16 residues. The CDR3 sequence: CASRRTYSGEGETQYF. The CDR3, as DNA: TGTGCCAGCAGGCGTACCTATAGCGGGGAAGGAGAGACCCAGTACTTC.

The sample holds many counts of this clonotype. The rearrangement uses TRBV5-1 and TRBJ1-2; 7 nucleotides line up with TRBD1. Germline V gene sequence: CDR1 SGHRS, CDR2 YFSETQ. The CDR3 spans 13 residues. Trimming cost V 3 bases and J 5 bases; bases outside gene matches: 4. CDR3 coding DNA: TGCGCCAGCAGCTGGGACAGACGGTATGGCTACACCTTC. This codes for CASSWDRRYGYTF.

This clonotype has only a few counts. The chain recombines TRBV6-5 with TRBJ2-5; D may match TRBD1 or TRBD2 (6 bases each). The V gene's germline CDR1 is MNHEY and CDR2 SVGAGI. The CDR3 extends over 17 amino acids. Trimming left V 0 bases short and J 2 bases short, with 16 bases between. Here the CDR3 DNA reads TGTGCCAGCAGTTACTCGCACACGGGGGCGCAGCAAGAGACCCAGTACTTC. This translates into CASSYSHTGAQQETQYF.

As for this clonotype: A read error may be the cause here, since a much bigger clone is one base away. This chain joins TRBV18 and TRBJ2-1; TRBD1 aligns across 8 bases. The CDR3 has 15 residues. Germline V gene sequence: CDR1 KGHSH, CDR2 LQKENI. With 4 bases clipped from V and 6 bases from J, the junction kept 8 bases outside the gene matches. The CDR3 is CASSLSLTGGNEQFF. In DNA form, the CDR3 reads TGTGCCAGCTCACTAAGCCTTACAGGGGGCAATGAGCAGTTCTTC.

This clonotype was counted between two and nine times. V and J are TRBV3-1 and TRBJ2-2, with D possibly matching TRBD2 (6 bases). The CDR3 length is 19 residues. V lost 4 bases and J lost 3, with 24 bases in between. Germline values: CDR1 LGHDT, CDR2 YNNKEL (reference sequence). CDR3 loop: CASSPASFRPGDDTGELFF. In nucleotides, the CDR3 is TGTGCCAGCAGCCCCGCCTCATTCCGTCCGGGAGACGACACCGGGGAGCTGTTTTTT.

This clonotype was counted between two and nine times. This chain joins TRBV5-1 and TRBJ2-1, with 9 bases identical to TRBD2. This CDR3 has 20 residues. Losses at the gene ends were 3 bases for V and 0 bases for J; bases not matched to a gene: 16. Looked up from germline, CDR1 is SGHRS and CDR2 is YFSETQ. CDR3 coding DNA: TGCGCCAGCAGCTGGTGGGTATTAGCGGGGGCGGGGAGCTCCTACAATGAGCAGTTCTTC. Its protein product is CASSWWVLAGAGSSYNEQFF.

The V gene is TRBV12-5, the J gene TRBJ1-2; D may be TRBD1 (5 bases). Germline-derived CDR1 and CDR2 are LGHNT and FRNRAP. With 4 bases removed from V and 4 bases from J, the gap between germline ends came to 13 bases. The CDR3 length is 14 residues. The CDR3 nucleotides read TGTGCTAGTGGTTCCTACTCAGGGACCTATGGCTACACCTTC. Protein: CASGSYSGTYGYTF.

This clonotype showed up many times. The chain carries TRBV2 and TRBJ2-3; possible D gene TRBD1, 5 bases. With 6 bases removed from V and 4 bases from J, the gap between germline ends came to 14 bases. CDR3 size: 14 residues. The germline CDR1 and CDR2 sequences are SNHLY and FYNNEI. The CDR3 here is CASREEGAADTQYF. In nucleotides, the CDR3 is TGTGCCAGCAGAGAGGAAGGGGCGGCAGATACGCAGTATTTT. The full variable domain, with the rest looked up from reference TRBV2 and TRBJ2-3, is EPEVTQTPSHQVTQMGQEVILRCVPISNHLYFYWYRQILGQKVEFLVSFYNNEISEKSEIFDDQFSVERPDGSNFTLKIRSTKLEDSAMYFCASREEGAADTQYFGPGTRLTVL.

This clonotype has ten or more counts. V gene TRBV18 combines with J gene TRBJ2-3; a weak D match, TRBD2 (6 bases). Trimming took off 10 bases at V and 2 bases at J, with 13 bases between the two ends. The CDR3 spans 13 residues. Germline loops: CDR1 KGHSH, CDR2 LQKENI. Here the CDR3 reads CANRRENTDTQYF. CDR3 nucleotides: TGTGCCAACCGGAGGGAAAACACAGATACGCAGTATTTT.

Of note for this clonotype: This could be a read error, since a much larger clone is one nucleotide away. The CDR3 bases are TGTGCCAGCAGTCTTAGCTGGGGGGCCCCCTACAATGAGCAGTTCTTC. Translating it yields CASSLSWGAPYNEQFF. The chain has TRBV7-2 and TRBJ2-1, with D perhaps TRBD1 or TRBD2 (6 bases each). CDR1 is SGHTA and CDR2 is FQGNSA in the germline V gene. V lost 6 bases and J 2 bases, leaving 17 bases between the germline ends. The CDR3 extends over 16 amino acids. The complete variable domain, with remaining parts taken from reference TRBV7-2 and TRBJ2-1, reads GAGVSQSPSNKVTEKGKDVELRCDPISGHTALYWYRQSLGQGLEFLIYFQGNSAPDKSGLPSDRFSAERTGGSVSTLTIQRTQQEDSAVYLCASSLSWGAPYNEQFFGPGTRLTVL.

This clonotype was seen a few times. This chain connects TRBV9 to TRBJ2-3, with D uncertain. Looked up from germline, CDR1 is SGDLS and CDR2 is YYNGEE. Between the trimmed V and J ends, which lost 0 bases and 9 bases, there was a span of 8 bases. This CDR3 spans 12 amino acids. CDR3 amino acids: CASSVDTRTQYF. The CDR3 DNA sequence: TGTGCCAGCAGCGTAGACACCAGGACGCAGTATTTT.

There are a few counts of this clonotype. CDR3 loop: CASSFSPGGEKLFF. The CDR3 DNA sequence: TGTGCCAGCAGTTTTAGCCCCGGAGGTGAAAAACTGTTTTTT. This chain uses TRBV12-3 or TRBV12-4 with TRBJ1-4; no reliable D call. CDR3 length: 14 amino acids. Trimming cost V 3 bases and J 7 bases, with 12 bases left between them.

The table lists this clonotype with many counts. The CDR3 DNA reads as TGTGCCAGCAGTTCATACAGGGGAGCTGGGGCCAACGTCCTGACTTTC. Its protein is CASSSYRGAGANVLTF. The J gene is TRBJ2-6, the V gene TRBV12-3 or TRBV12-4; 7 nucleotides match TRBD1. The CDR3 spans 16 residues. V dropped 4 bases and J dropped 2; count of bases not matched to a gene: 5.

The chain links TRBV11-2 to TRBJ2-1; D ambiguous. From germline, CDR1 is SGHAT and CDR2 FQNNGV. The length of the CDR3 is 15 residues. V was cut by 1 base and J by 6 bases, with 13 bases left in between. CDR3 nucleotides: TGTGCCAGCAGCTTAGGAGGCGGATCTGGCAATGAGCAGTTCTTC. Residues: CASSLGGGSGNEQFF.